The source of this T cell receptor beta chain is a study of post-analysis software for immune sequencing data. Study-wide context: Clinical courses comprised relapsing-remitting, secondary progressive and progressive-relapsing multiple sclerosis. Study-wide results and caveats: Compared with controls, patients had more of roughly 5 TRBV segments, including TRBV5-6, TRBV5-1 and TRBV20-1. Relative to controls, patients with multiple sclerosis showed significantly lower normalized Chao1 diversity.

Trimming removed 0 bases from V and 1 base from J; junction bases left unmatched: 12. Germline-derived CDR1 and CDR2 are SGDLS and YYNGEE. This CDR3 is 19 amino acids long. As for this clonotype: Antigen unknown.

Libraries were made from TCR beta cDNA, and they carried unique molecular identifiers. Via MiXCR, TCRdb re-called the PCR reads, giving one row per CDR3 protein. The sample holds about 430,000 distinct CDR3 sequences, approximately 37% seen once. The receptor was derived from a girl under 10 years old with multiple sclerosis. The chain joins TRBV9 to TRBJ2-2, with 7 bases lining up with TRBD1. Sequencing was carried out using blood. The DNA for the CDR3 is TGTGCCAGCAGCGTAGCTACGAGGGGACAGTCCTTGAACACCGGGGAGCTGTTTTTT. Protein product: CASSVATRGQSLNTGELFF.